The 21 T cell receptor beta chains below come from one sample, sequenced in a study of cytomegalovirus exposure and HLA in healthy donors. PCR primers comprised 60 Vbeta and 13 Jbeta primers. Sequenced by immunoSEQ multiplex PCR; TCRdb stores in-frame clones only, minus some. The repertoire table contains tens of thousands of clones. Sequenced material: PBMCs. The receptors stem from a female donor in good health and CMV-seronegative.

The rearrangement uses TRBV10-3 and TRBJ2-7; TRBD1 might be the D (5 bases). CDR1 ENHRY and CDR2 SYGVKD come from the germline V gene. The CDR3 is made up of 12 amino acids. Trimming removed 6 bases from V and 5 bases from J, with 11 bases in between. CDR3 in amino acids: CAIRTDRDEQYF. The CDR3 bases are TGTGCCATCAGGACAGATAGGGACGAGCAGTACTTC.

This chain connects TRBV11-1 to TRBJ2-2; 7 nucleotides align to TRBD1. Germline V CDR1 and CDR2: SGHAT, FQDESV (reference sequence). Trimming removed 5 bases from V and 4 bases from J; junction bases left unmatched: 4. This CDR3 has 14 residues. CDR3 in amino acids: CASSRDRVTGELFF. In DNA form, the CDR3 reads TGTGCCAGCAGCCGGGACAGAGTCACCGGGGAGCTGTTTTTT.

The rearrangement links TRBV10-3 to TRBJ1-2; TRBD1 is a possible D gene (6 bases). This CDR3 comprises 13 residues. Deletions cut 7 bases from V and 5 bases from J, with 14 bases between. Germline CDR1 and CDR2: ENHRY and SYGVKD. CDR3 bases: TGTGCCATCACCGGACAGACGACTTATGGCTACACCTTC. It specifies CAITGQTTYGYTF.

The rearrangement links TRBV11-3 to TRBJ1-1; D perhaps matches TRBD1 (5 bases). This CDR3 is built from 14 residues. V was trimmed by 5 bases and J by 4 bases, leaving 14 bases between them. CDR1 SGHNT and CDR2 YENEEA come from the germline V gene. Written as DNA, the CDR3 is TGTGCCAGCAGCCGGGGGGGGATGAGCACTGAAGCTTTCTTT. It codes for CASSRGGMSTEAFF.

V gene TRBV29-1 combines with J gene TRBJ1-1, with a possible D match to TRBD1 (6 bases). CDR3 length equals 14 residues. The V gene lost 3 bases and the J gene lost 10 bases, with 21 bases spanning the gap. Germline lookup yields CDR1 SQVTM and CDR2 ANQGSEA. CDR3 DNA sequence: TGCAGCGTTGATCGGGGGGCGAGCTCCGACGGAGCTTTCTTT. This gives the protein CSVDRGASSDGAFF.

Written as DNA, the CDR3 is TGTGCCAGCAGTGAAGCGTCAGGGGCGAGCAATCAGCCCCAGCATTTT. It yields the protein CASSEASGASNQPQHF. The chain couples TRBV6-1 to TRBJ1-5, with a possible D match to TRBD1 (6 bases). CDR1 is MNHNS, CDR2 SASEGT, per germline. V dropped 0 bases and J dropped 1 base, with 10 bases sitting between them. CDR3 size: 16 residues.

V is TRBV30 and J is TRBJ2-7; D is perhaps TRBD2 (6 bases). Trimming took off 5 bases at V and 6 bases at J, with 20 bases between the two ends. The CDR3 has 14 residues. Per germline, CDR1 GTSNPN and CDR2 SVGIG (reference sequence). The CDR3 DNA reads TGTGCCTGGCAAACTAGCAAGAAGGGGCCCGAGCAGTACTTC. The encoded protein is CAWQTSKKGPEQYF.

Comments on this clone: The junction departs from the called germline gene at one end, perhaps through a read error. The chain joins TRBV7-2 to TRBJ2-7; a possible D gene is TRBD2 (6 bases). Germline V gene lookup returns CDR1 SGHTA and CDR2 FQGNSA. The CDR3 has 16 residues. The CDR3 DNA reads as TGTGCCAGCAGATTAGAGGGCGGGACCAACTCCTACGAGCAGTACTTC. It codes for CASRLEGGTNSYEQYF.

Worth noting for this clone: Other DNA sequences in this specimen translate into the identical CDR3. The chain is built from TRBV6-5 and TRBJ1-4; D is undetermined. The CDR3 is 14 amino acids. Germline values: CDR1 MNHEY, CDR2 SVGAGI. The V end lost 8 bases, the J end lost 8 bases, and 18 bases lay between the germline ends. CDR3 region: CASQNPLIGEKLFF. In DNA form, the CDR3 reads TGTGCCAGCCAAAATCCTCTTATCGGGGAAAAACTGTTTTTT.

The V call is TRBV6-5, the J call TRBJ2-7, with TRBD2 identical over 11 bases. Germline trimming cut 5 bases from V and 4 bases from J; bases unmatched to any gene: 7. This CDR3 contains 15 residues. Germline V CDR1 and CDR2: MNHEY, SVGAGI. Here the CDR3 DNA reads TGTGCCAGCAGTCCTGTAGCGGGGGGGCGGTACGAGCAGTACTTC. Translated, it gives CASSPVAGGRYEQYF.

The CDR3 loop is CASRRQLGLEKLFF. CDR3 in DNA: TGCGCCAGCCGACGGCAGCTCGGACTAGAAAAACTGTTTTTT. The chain recombines TRBV5-1 with TRBJ1-4, with D uncertain. The germline V and J ends were trimmed by 7 bases and 8 bases, with 18 bases remaining between them. From germline, CDR1 is SGHRS and CDR2 YFSETQ. The CDR3 contains 14 residues.

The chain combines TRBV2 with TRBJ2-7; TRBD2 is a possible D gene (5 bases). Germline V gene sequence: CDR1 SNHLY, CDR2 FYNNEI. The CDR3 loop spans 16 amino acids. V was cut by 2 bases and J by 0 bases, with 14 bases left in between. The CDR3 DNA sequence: TGTGCCAGCAGTGAATGGAGGCAGGCCCCCTCCTACGAGCAGTACTTC. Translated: CASSEWRQAPSYEQYF. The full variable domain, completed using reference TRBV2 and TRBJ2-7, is EPEVTQTPSHQVTQMGQEVILRCVPISNHLYFYWYRQILGQKVEFLVSFYNNEISEKSEIFDDQFSVERPDGSNFTLKIRSTKLEDSAMYFCASSEWRQAPSYEQYFGPGTRLTVT.

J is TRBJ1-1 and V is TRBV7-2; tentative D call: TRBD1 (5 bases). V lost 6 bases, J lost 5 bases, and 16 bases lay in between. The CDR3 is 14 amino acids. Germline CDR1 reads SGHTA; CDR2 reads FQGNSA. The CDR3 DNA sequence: TGTGCCAGCAGGCGCCGGGTCCCAGGGACTGAAGCTTTCTTT. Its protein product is CASRRRVPGTEAFF.

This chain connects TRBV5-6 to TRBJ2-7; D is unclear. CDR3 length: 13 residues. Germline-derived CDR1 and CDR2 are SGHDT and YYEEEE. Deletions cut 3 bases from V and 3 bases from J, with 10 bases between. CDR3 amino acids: CASSSRVGYEQYF. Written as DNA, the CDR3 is TGTGCCAGCAGCTCTCGGGTGGGCTACGAGCAGTACTTC.

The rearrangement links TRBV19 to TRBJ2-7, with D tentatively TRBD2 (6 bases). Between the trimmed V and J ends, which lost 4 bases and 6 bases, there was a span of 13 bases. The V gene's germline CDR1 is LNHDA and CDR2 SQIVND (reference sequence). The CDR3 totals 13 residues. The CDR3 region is CASSSGARSEQYF. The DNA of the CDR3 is TGTGCCAGTAGTAGCGGGGCCCGTAGCGAGCAGTACTTC.

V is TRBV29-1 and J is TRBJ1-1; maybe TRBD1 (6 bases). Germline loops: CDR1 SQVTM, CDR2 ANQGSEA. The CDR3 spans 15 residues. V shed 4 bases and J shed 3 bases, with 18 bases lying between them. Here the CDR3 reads CSVVQGPFLHTEAFF. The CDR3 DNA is TGCAGCGTTGTTCAGGGGCCCTTTCTCCACACTGAAGCTTTCTTT.

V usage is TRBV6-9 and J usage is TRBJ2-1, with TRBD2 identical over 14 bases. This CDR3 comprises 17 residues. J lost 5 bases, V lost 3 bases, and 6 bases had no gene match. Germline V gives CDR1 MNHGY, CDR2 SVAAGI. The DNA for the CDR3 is TGTGCCAGCAGTTACCCTGGACTAGCGGGGGGTGACAATGAGCAGTTCTTC. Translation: CASSYPGLAGGDNEQFF.

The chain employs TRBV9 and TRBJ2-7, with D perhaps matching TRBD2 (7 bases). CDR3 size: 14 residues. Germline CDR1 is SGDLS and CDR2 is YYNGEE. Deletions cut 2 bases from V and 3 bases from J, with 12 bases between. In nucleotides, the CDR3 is TGTGCCAGCAGCGTGGAGGGAGGGGGCTACGAGCAGTACTTC. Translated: CASSVEGGGYEQYF.

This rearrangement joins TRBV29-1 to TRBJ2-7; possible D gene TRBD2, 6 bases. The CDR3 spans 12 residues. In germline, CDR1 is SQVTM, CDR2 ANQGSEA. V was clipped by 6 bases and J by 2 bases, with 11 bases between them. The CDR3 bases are TGCAGCGTGCGGGGCGCAACCTACGAGCAGTACTTC. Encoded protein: CSVRGATYEQYF.

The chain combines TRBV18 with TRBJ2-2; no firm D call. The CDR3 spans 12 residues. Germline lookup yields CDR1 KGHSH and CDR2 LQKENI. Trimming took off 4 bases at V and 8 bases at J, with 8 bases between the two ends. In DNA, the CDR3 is TGTGCCAGCTCACTACTCTTGGGGGAGCTGTTTTTT. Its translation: CASSLLLGELFF. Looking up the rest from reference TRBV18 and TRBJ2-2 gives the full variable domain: NAGVMQNPRHLVRRRGQEARLRCSPMKGHSHVYWYRQLPEEGLKFMVYLQKENIIDESGMPKERFSAEFPKEGPSILRIQQVVRGDSAAYFCASSLLLGELFFGEGSRLTVL.

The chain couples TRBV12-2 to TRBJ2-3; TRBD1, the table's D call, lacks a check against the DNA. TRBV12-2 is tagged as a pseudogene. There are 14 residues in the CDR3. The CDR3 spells CASLNKTRRDTQYF. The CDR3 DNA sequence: TGTGCAAGCCTCAACAAAACCCGAAGAGATACGCAGTATTTT.